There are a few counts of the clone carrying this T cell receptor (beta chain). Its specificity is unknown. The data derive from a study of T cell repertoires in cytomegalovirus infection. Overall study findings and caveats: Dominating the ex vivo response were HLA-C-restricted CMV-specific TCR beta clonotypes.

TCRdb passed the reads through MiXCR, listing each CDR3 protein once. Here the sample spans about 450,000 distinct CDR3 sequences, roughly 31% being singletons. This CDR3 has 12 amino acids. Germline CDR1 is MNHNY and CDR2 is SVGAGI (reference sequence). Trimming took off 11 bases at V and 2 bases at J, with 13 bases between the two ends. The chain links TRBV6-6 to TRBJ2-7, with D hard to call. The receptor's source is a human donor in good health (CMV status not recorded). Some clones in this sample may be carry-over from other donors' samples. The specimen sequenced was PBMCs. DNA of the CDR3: TGTGCCGCCGGCGAGATAACCTACGAGCAGTACTTC. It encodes CAAGEITYEQYF.